The 4 T cell receptor beta chains below all came from one sample that was sequenced in a study of beta chain features in type 1 diabetes (dated by TCRdb to the late 2010s). The library was made by the immunoSEQ multiplex PCR assay. The High Capacity cDNA Reverse Transcription Kit was used to reverse transcribe all of the isolated RNA, meaning that expressed TCRB transcripts were what got sequenced. In its TCRdb copy, this immuneACCESS table keeps in-frame sequences only and misses some clones. Where compared with another copy, unresolved V genes explain less than half of these, and the others have no known cause. The sample records a few hundred thousand clones, roughly 30% of which are singletons. The ten largest account for 4% of the sample. The source material was central memory CD4+ T cells from blood. The source is a man in his thirties or forties in good health.

This clone came up a few times. This sequence joins TRBV7-2 and TRBJ2-7; tentatively, D is TRBD2 (5 bases). Deletions cut 2 bases from V and 0 bases from J, with 8 bases between. CDR1 SGHTA and CDR2 FQGNSA come from the germline V gene. The CDR3 extends over 14 amino acids. CDR3 loop: CASSLIGSSYEQYF. The CDR3 DNA reads TGTGCCAGCAGCTTAATAGGGAGCTCCTACGAGCAGTACTTC.

J is TRBJ2-5 and V is TRBV2; D is uncertain. Trimming stripped 3 bases from V and 4 bases from J, with 6 bases between. This CDR3 comprises 12 residues. Germline CDR1 and CDR2: SNHLY and FYNNEI. The CDR3 here is CASSDLPETQYF. The CDR3, as DNA: TGTGCCAGCAGTGACCTCCCAGAGACCCAGTACTTC. Full variable domain (outside the CDR3, taken from reference TRBV2 and TRBJ2-5): EPEVTQTPSHQVTQMGQEVILRCVPISNHLYFYWYRQILGQKVEFLVSFYNNEISEKSEIFDDQFSVERPDGSNFTLKIRSTKLEDSAMYFCASSDLPETQYFGPGTRLLVL.

This clone has only a few counts. V gene TRBV4-3 combines with J gene TRBJ2-1, with D possibly being TRBD1 or TRBD2 (5 bases each). Germline CDR1 reads LGHNA; CDR2 reads YSLEER. Trimming pared 0 bases from V and 6 bases from J, leaving 12 bases between. This CDR3 has 15 residues. CDR3 DNA: TGCGCCAGCAGCCAAGAGGGGACCAGGGCCAATGAGCAGTTCTTC. Its translation is CASSQEGTRANEQFF.

Only a few counts were recorded for this clone. The chain recombines TRBV7-9 with TRBJ1-5, with D possibly matching TRBD1 (6 bases). Germline CDR1 SEHNR, CDR2 FQNEAQ (reference sequence). This CDR3 region has 14 residues. The V end lost 5 bases, the J end lost 3 bases, and 11 bases lay between the germline ends. The CDR3 nucleotides read TGTGCCAGCAGCGCTACAGGGTTCAATCAGCCCCAGCATTTT. Protein sequence: CASSATGFNQPQHF.